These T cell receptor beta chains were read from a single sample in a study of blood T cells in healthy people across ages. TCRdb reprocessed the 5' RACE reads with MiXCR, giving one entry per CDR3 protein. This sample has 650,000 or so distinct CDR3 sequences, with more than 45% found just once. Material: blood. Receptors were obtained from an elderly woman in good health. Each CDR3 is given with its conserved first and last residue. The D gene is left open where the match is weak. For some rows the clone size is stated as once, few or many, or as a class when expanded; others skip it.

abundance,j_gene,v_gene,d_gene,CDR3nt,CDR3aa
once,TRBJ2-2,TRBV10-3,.,TGTGCCATCAGCCTCCGGAAGACCGATCACGGGGAGCTGTTTTTT,CAISLRKTDHGELFF
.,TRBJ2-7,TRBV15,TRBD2,TGTGCCACCAGCAGGAGCGGGGCCCACGAGCAGTACTTC,CATSRSGAHEQYF
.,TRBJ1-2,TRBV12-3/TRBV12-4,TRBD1,TGTGCCAGCAGTCCTTCCGGACAGGACGACTATGGCTACACCTTC,CASSPSGQDDYGYTF
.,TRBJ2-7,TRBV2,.,TGTGCCAGCAGCGGACGCAGTACCTACGAGCAGTACTTC,CASSGRSTYEQYF
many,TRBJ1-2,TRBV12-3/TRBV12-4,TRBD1,TGTGCCAGCAGTTCGACAGGGGGGACTAACTATGGCTACACCTTC,CASSSTGGTNYGYTF
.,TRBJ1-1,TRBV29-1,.,TGCAGCGCGCGGGATGTGAAGGCTTTCTTT,CSARDVKAFF
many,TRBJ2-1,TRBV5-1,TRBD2,TGCGCCAGCAGCCCCAGGACTAGCGGGAGACCATACAATGAGCAGTTCTTC,CASSPRTSGRPYNEQFF
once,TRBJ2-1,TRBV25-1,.,TGTGCCAGCAGTGGTGCGGGGTTCTACAATGAGCAGTTCTTC,CASSGAGFYNEQFF
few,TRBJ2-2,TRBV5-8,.,TGTGCCAGCAGGGTCCGGCTAAGTTCGAACACCGGGGAGCTGTTTTTT,CASRVRLSSNTGELFF
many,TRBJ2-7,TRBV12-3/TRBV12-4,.,TGTGCCAGCAGTCTCCGACCGAACGAGCAGTACTTC,CASSLRPNEQYF
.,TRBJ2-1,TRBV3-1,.,TGTGCCAGCAGCGGCCCTGGGGCTCCCTACAAGGAGCAGTTCTTC,CASSGPGAPYKEQFF
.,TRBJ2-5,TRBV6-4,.,TGTGCCAGCACCCACACCCAGAGAGAGACCCAGTACTTC,CASTHTQRETQYF
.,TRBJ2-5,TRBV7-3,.,TGTGCCAGCAGCTTAATTGCTACTAACAAAGAGACCCAGTACTTC,CASSLIATNKETQYF
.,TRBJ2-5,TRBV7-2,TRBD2,TGTGCCAGCAGCTCCATACTAGCGCGCCAAGAGACCCAGTACTTC,CASSSILARQETQYF
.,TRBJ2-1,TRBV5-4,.,TGTGCCAGCAGCCCCCCGGAGGCTCTCAGGGAGCAGTTCTTC,CASSPPEALREQFF
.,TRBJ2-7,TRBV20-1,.,TGCAGTGCTAGAGATCGCGGCAAATCTTACGAGCAGTACTTC,CSARDRGKSYEQYF
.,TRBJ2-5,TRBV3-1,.,TGTGCCAGCAGCCAAGAGCTAGTCCCCTACGGGCAGTACTTC,CASSQELVPYGQYF
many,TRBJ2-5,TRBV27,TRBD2,TGTGCCAGCAGGCGGTTCCTAAAACTAGCGGAGAAAGAGACCCAGTACTTC,CASRRFLKLAEKETQYF